This T cell receptor beta chain originates from a study of cytomegalovirus exposure and HLA in healthy donors. Germline CDR1 is ENHRY and CDR2 is SYGVKD. Trimming left V 4 bases short and J 2 bases short, with 9 bases between. The CDR3 is 14 residues long. 60 Vbeta and 13 Jbeta primers were used in PCR. TCRdb's copy holds only in-frame clones and misses some; the assay was immunoSEQ multiplex PCR. The sample holds more than 80,000 clones, roughly 82% seen once. This clone has just a few counts. The V call is TRBV10-3, the J call TRBJ2-1; possible D gene TRBD1, 5 bases. The specimen was PBMCs. This receptor was taken from a woman aged 50 to 60 in good health and CMV-seropositive. CDR3 bases: TGTGCCATCAGTGGACAAGGGGCCTACAATGAGCAGTTCTTC. This sequence encodes CAISGQGAYNEQFF.